This T cell receptor beta chain was captured in a study of blood T cell dynamics during melanoma immunotherapy. Study context: Patients with metastatic melanoma got pembrolizumab or nivolumab-ipilimumab as first-line care.

Each bulk PBMC sample had approximately 400 ng DNA loaded. Assay used: immunoSEQ multiplex PCR; TCRdb lists only in-frame clones, some missing. The table lists around 20,000 clones, 87% of them singletons. CDR1 and CDR2 from the germline V gene are ENHRY and SYGVKD. Trimming at V came to 7 bases and at J to 7 bases, leaving 16 bases not matched to a gene. The CDR3 runs 15 residues. Time point specified: week 3, after first cycle of checkpoint inhibitor. Sampling occurred pretreatment (T0) and at week 3 (W3), after cycle one of checkpoint blockade. The receptor was isolated from a human donor with melanoma. This chain links TRBV10-3 with TRBJ2-7, with 7 positions matching TRBD1. This specimen was blood, taken from a patient treated with checkpoint blockade. CDR3 protein: CAITEEETGSGEQYF. In DNA, the CDR3 is TGTGCCATCACCGAAGAAGAGACAGGGTCTGGAGAGCAGTACTTC.